The rows below give T cell receptor beta chains drawn from one sample of a study of control samples from healthy donors and cancer patients. The method was immunoSEQ multiplex PCR; TCRdb's version includes in-frame clones alone and lacks a portion of them. The sample contains nearly 35,000 clones, roughly 92% of which appear only once. Sequencing was done on a sample of PBMCs. These receptors all come from a man aged 35 to 55 with colorectal cancer. CDR3s include the opening cysteine and the closing phenylalanine or tryptophan. D genes are given only for firm matches. Size values are once, few and many counts, or a class for expanded clones, and some rows have none.

NA	TRBV9	TRBJ2-3	TRBD2	TGTGCCAGCAGCGTTCTAGCGGGGGTCGGGGCAGATACGCAGTATTTT	CASSVLAGVGADTQYF
NA	TRBV5-1	TRBJ2-7	NA	TGCGCCAGCAGCGGGCAGGGCGGGGACGAGCAGTACTTC	CASSGQGGDEQYF
NA	TRBV5-6	TRBJ1-5	TRBD1	TGTGCCAGCACCTCTTGGTTAGGGGGCCGCAATCAGCCCCAGCATTTT	CASTSWLGGRNQPQHF
NA	TRBV7-2	TRBJ1-5	NA	TGTGCCAGCAGCTTAGTAAGTAGCAATCAGCCCCAGCATTTT	CASSLVSSNQPQHF
NA	TRBV7-9	TRBJ2-1	NA	TGTGCCAGCAGCGTGCCGGGGAGTTACAATGAGCAGTTCTTC	CASSVPGSYNEQFF
NA	TRBV7-9	TRBJ1-3	NA	TGTGCCAGCAGTCACGGGCGACAGTCTGGAAACACCATATATTTT	CASSHGRQSGNTIYF
NA	TRBV6-1	TRBJ1-2	NA	TGTGCCAGCAGTTTTTCCGCGAGTTATGGCTACACCTTC	CASSFSASYGYTF
NA	TRBV9	TRBJ1-2	NA	TGTGCCAGCAGCGTAGGCCCGGGTTTAGACTATGGCTACACCTTC	CASSVGPGLDYGYTF
NA	TRBV5-1	TRBJ2-7	NA	TGCGCCAGCAGCCTGCTAGGCCACACGCGCGAGCAGTACTTC	CASSLLGHTREQYF
NA	TRBV5-4	TRBJ2-5	NA	TGTGCCAGCAGCTTGGGACTAGACGCAGAGACCCAGTACTTC	CASSLGLDAETQYF
NA	TRBV15	TRBJ2-5	NA	TGTGCCACCAGCAGAGTCGGGCGGCAAGAGACCCAGTACTTC	CATSRVGRQETQYF
NA	TRBV7-8	TRBJ1-1	TRBD1	TGTGCCAGCAGCTCAGGGGGAAGGACTGAAGCTTTCTTT	CASSSGGRTEAFF
NA	TRBV30	TRBJ1-2	TRBD1	TGTGCCTGGACCAGGGACAGGGATGGCTACACCTTC	CAWTRDRDGYTF
NA	TRBV2	TRBJ1-6	NA	TGTGCCAGCACCTCACTTCAGACTTCAACGCCCCTCCACTTT	CASTSLQTSTPLHF
NA	TRBV24-1	TRBJ1-5	NA	TGTGCCACCAGTGCGTCGGAGCTAGGAAATCAGCCCCAGCATTTT	CATSASELGNQPQHF
NA	TRBV14	TRBJ2-7	TRBD1	TGTGCCAGCAGCCGGGGACAGGGGTGGGCCTACGAGCAGTACTTC	CASSRGQGWAYEQYF
once	TRBV19	TRBJ1-5	NA	TGTGCCAGTAGTATAGACAGATCCAATCAGCCCCAGCATTTT	CASSIDRSNQPQHF
NA	TRBV18	TRBJ2-2	TRBD1	TGTGCCAGCTCACCACCGTCAGCAGGGGGTACCGGGGAGCTGTTTTTT	CASSPPSAGGTGELFF
NA	TRBV7-3	TRBJ2-3	TRBD2	TGTGCCAGCAGCTTAATGGCGGGGGGGCTCCGCACAGATACGCAGTATTTT	CASSLMAGGLRTDTQYF
NA	TRBV1	TRBJ2-5	NA	TGCACCAGCAGCCAAGATGCGGGGGGAGAGACCCAGTACTTC	CTSSQDAGGETQYF
NA	TRBV12-3/TRBV12-4	TRBJ2-3	NA	TGTGCCAGCAGCAGAGACTCAGCCCGGGAGTATTTT	CASSRDSAREYF
NA	TRBV3-1/TRBV3-2	TRBJ2-5	TRBD2	TGTGCCAGCAGCGCCAGGACTAGCGGGGGTCGGGAGACCCAGTACTTC	CASSARTSGGRETQYF
few	TRBV4-1	TRBJ1-5	TRBD1	TGCGCCAGCAGCCAGTCGGGACAGGCGTATAGCAATCAGCCCCAGCATTTT	CASSQSGQAYSNQPQHF
NA	TRBV7-9	TRBJ2-7	NA	TGTGCCAGCAGCCCCGGGACTTCGGCCTACGAGCAGTACTTC	CASSPGTSAYEQYF
NA	TRBV7-9	TRBJ1-2	NA	TGTGCCAGCAGCTCACCTTCCATCGCTTATGGCTACACCTTC	CASSSPSIAYGYTF